Reported below is one TCR beta chain. Repertoires were generated with immunoSEQ multiplex PCR, while TCRdb's copy carries only in-frame clones and drops some. Of tens of thousands of clones in the sample, approximately 80% are singletons; the top ten hold more than 2.5%. The CDR3 loop spans 19 amino acids. V lost 3 bases to trimming and J lost 0 bases, with 20 bases between them. Per the germline V gene, CDR1 is MGHRA and CDR2 is YSYEKL. This entry is derived from a study of blood T cell repertoires in COVID-19. The V call is TRBV4-1, the J call TRBJ1-4; D is possibly TRBD1 (6 bases). The specimen was peripheral blood. This clonotype originated in a man aged 50 to 59 with acute or convalescent COVID-19. CDR3 sequence: CASSHLWRGAPATNEKLFF. CDR3 DNA: TGCGCCAGCAGCCACCTCTGGCGGGGGGCCCCGGCAACTAATGAAAAACTGTTTTTT.